This paragraph covers one T cell receptor (beta chain) sequence. V lost 11 bases, J lost 8 bases, and 18 bases lay in between. CDR1 is MNHEY, CDR2 SVGEGT, per germline. This CDR3 contains 13 residues. Preparation of the TCRbeta library was carried out with unique molecular identifiers. MiXCR, applied by TCRdb to the PCR reads, yields one record per CDR3 protein. Among about 610,000 distinct CDR3 sequences listed, about 11% were seen once. This entry is derived from a study of T-cell reconstitution after alpha-beta-depleted transplantation in children. The clonotype originates from a human donor who donated a stem cell graft to a child with acute myeloid leukemia. Sequences were derived from PBMCs from the stem cell graft donor, sampled from the stem cell graft. The gene calls are TRBV6-2 or TRBV6-3 and TRBJ1-4; the D is unclear. The CDR3 nucleotides read TGTGCCGCCGGAGAGGGTCCGGCGGAAAAACTGTTTTTT. It codes for CAAGEGPAEKLFF.